Listed below are T cell receptor beta chains from one sample, sequenced in a study of T cell repertoires in cytomegalovirus infection. Each CDR3 protein is one row after TCRdb ran MiXCR on the reads. This table holds around 140,000 distinct CDR3 sequences, 6.5% found once. Material for sequencing was PBMCs. These receptor sequences come from a human donor in good health (CMV status not recorded). Some clones in this sample may be carry-over from other donors' samples. CDR3s include the opening cysteine and the closing phenylalanine or tryptophan. D genes are given only for firm matches.

d_gene,v_gene,j_gene,CDR3aa
.,TRBV15,TRBJ2-7,CATSREGTAGVEQYF
TRBD1,TRBV7-9,TRBJ2-3,CASSLEQGLDTQYF
.,TRBV7-9,TRBJ1-1,CASSLEGPNTEAFF
.,TRBV12-3/TRBV12-4,TRBJ2-1,CASKGDEQFF
.,TRBV28,TRBJ2-5,CASSTWDWRETQYF
.,TRBV6-1,TRBJ2-7,CATTFSTFEQYF
.,TRBV6-4,TRBJ2-3,CASSDMAGPTDTQYF
.,TRBV19,TRBJ2-1,CASKLSLLANEQFF
.,TRBV28,TRBJ1-1,CASSFLRNTEAFF
TRBD1,TRBV7-2,TRBJ1-2,CASSLGQGSGYTF
.,TRBV28,TRBJ2-5,CASSLRGGAGTQYF
.,TRBV7-3,TRBJ1-6,CASSPRMGGTLHF
.,TRBV12-3/TRBV12-4,TRBJ1-1,CATRGYNTEAFF
TRBD2,TRBV7-2,TRBJ2-7,CASSIGLAAPSYEQYF
.,TRBV28,TRBJ2-3,CASSGANSTGPSGDTQYF
.,TRBV25-1,TRBJ1-1,CASSEWGNTEAFF
.,TRBV7-3,TRBJ2-5,CASSLTGQGHETQYF
.,TRBV20-1,TRBJ2-5,CSAALGGVEETQYF
.,TRBV7-2,TRBJ2-7,CASSPLGNRLSEQYF
TRBD1,TRBV6-2/TRBV6-3,TRBJ2-7,CASGQVAYEQYF
.,TRBV7-9,TRBJ2-5,CASIYGGQETQYF
.,TRBV28,TRBJ1-3,CASSFGGAGDTIYF
.,TRBV6-2/TRBV6-3,TRBJ2-3,CASSNGTLDTQYF
.,TRBV7-2,TRBJ2-4,CASSLAPKDKNIQYF
TRBD1,TRBV20-1,TRBJ1-1,CSARRGTGQGSNTEAFF
.,TRBV6-2/TRBV6-3,TRBJ2-7,CASSYTGSSYEQYF
.,TRBV7-2,TRBJ2-7,CASGLARTYEQYF
.,TRBV11-2,TRBJ1-1,CASSLERGITEAFF
.,TRBV6-2/TRBV6-3,TRBJ2-7,CASTRDAISYEQYF
TRBD2,TRBV6-1,TRBJ2-1,CASSGTSPHEQFF
.,TRBV7-3,TRBJ2-7,CASSLTALGVSSYEQYF
.,TRBV29-1,TRBJ2-2,CSVASRQGSGAGELFF
TRBD1,TRBV11-2,TRBJ1-4,CASSSVRATQGRGKLFF
TRBD2,TRBV29-1,TRBJ2-5,CSVCTSAQETQYF
.,TRBV20-1,TRBJ1-1,CSAAVGYTEAFF
TRBD1,TRBV7-2,TRBJ1-4,CASSPGTGYEKLFF
.,TRBV20-1,TRBJ2-7,CSAPDETEYSYEQYF
TRBD2,TRBV5-1,TRBJ2-1,CASSLVAGGIYNEQFF
TRBD1,TRBV5-6,TRBJ1-1,CASSSKGTGGTEAFF